Sequencing of this T cell receptor beta chain was carried out in a study of blood T cell repertoires in COVID-19. Study information: Sites across the United States, Italy and Spain contributed samples from acute and convalescent COVID-19.

Sequencing was performed with immunoSEQ multiplex PCR; in TCRdb, only in-frame clones are kept and a portion is missing. The table shows fewer than 250,000 clones, with roughly 85% occurring only once. This CDR3 contains 15 residues. Germline values: CDR1 KGHSH, CDR2 LQKENI. V was shortened by 3 bases and J by 5 bases, with 16 bases between the two germline ends. The chain couples TRBV18 to TRBJ1-1; tentative D call: TRBD1 (5 bases). Material: PBMCs or T cells enriched from blood (not recorded which). This sequence was found in a woman in her thirties or forties who had been exposed to COVID-19. The CDR3 sequence is CASSPNPTGLTEAFF. In nucleotides, the CDR3 is TGTGCCAGCTCACCTAATCCTACAGGCCTAACTGAAGCTTTCTTT. Drawing the rest from reference TRBV18 and TRBJ1-1, the complete variable domain is NAGVMQNPRHLVRRRGQEARLRCSPMKGHSHVYWYRQLPEEGLKFMVYLQKENIIDESGMPKERFSAEFPKEGPSILRIQQVVRGDSAAYFCASSPNPTGLTEAFFGQGTRLTVV.